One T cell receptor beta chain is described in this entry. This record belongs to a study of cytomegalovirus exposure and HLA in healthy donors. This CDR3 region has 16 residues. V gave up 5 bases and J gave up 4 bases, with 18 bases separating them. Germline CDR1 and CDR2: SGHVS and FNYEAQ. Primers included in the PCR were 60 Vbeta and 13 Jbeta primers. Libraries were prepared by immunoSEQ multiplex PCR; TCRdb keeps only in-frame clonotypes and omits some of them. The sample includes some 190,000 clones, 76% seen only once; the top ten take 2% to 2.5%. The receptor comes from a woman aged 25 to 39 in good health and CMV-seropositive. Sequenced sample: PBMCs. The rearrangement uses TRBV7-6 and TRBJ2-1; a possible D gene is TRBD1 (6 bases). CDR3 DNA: TGTGCCAGCAGCCGTATGACAGGAAAACATTACAATGAGCAGTTCTTC. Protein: CASSRMTGKHYNEQFF.